The clone carrying this T cell receptor (beta chain) was seen only once. This entry belongs to a study of blood T cell repertoires in COVID-19. Study-wide background: Sites in the United States, Italy and Spain provided acute and convalescent COVID-19 samples. T cells, B-cell-depleted T cells, or PBMCs supplied cDNA or gDNA.

Authors' data handling: Counts of nucleated cells, estimated from reference gene primer amplification, were obtained. Data came from immunoSEQ multiplex PCR; TCRdb stores just in-frame clones and leaves some out. From that table come the V and J calls and clone size; the DNA was used to work out D and trimming. The sample carries some 20,000 clones, about 89% recorded once. The source material was peripheral blood. This clonotype was obtained from a woman in her sixties or seventies with active COVID-19.

The CDR3, as DNA: TGTGCCAGCAGCTTAGCTTCGACAGTTGACTATGGCTACACCTTC. Translation gives CASSLASTVDYGYTF. This chain connects TRBV7-9 to TRBJ1-2, with D perhaps TRBD1 (5 bases). CDR3 length equals 15 residues. Germline V gene sequence: CDR1 SEHNR, CDR2 FQNEAQ (reference sequence). V dropped 0 bases and J dropped 3 bases, with 11 bases sitting between them.